A single T cell receptor (beta chain) is shown here with its context. The sample comes from a study of T cell changes during pregnancy in multiple sclerosis. Libraries were prepared by immunoSEQ multiplex PCR; TCRdb keeps only in-frame clonotypes and omits some of them. The sample carries some 81,000 clones, over 75% recorded once. The germline V gene encodes CDR1 MDHEN and CDR2 SYDVKM. This CDR3 comprises 15 residues. The V and J ends lost 5 bases and 6 bases respectively, with 14 bases between them. The receptor was isolated from a female donor with multiple sclerosis, enrolled in a pregnancy study. The material sequenced was peripheral blood, taken before pregnancy. The chain links TRBV28 to TRBJ1-6, with D unclear. DNA of the CDR3: TGTGCCAGCAGTGCCTGGACGGGAGTTAATTCACCCCTCCACTTT. It specifies CASSAWTGVNSPLHF.